This record covers a single TCR beta chain. The antigen is not known. Germline V gene data show CDR1 as MDHEN and CDR2 as SYDVKM. V gave up 5 bases and J gave up 4 bases; unmatched junction bases: 9. There are 16 residues in the CDR3. TCRdb's copy holds only in-frame clones and misses some; the assay was immunoSEQ multiplex PCR. Found here are roughly 86,000 clones, roughly 93% of them singletons; the top ten hold around 1.5%. The nonmyeloablative bone marrow transplants came from related graft donors, with transient mixed chimerism. Unstimulated Tregs (CD4+CD25+CD127-) and CD4+CD25- non-Tregs were sorted from PBMCs. The data originate from a study of Tregs in tolerant kidney transplant recipients. Findings and caveats of the study: Few patients were studied, so findings need validation in larger groups. Nucleotide sequences could not be compared across some patients' samples due to primer changes. Biological reproducibility was not directly addressed, but technical replication error appeared minimal.

The source of this sequence is a human patient who received a combined kidney and bone marrow transplant. Some T cells here may be from the graft donor. This rearrangement joins TRBV28 to TRBJ2-3; 10 bases are shared with TRBD1. Material: CD4+ T cells from blood (PBMCs), obtained 12 months after the transplant. CDR3 residues: CASSPSEGTGADTQYF. The DNA for the CDR3 is TGTGCCAGCAGTCCCAGCGAGGGGACAGGGGCAGATACGCAGTATTTT.